The 24 T cell receptor beta chains presented below share a single source sample, sequenced in a study of blood T cell repertoires in COVID-19. Profiled with immunoSEQ multiplex PCR; TCRdb holds only in-frame clones, not every one. This sample has roughly 100,000 clones, with about 86% found just once. Material for sequencing was peripheral blood. These receptor sequences come from a man older than 75 with acute or convalescent COVID-19.

The chain is built from TRBV15 and TRBJ2-7; no definite D call. From germline, CDR1 is LNHNV and CDR2 YYDKDF (reference sequence). V shed 0 bases and J shed 6 bases, with 6 bases lying between them. CDR3 length equals 12 residues. The CDR3 here is CATSRDPCEQYF. The DNA for the CDR3 is TGTGCCACCAGCAGAGACCCCTGCGAGCAGTACTTC. Combining the CDR3 with reference TRBV15 and TRBJ2-7 gives the whole variable domain DAMVIQNPRYQVTQFGKPVTLSCSQTLNHNVMYWYQQKSSQAPKLLFHYYDKDFNNEADTPDNFQSRRPNTSFCFLDIRSPGLGDTAMYLCATSRDPCEQYFGPGTRLTVT.

The chain joins TRBV7-2 to TRBJ2-6, with 8 bases that match TRBD2. The germline CDR1 and CDR2 sequences are SGHTA and FQGNSA. V was pared by 2 bases and J by 4 bases, with 13 bases of the junction left unmatched. The CDR3 length is 19 residues. In DNA form, the CDR3 reads TGTGCCAGCAGCTTAAGGTACAGCGGGAGTAAGACCGGGGCCAACGTCCTGACTTTC. This gives the protein CASSLRYSGSKTGANVLTF. Full variable domain (missing parts from reference TRBV7-2 and TRBJ2-6): GAGVSQSPSNKVTEKGKDVELRCDPISGHTALYWYRQSLGQGLEFLIYFQGNSAPDKSGLPSDRFSAERTGGSVSTLTIQRTQQEDSAVYLCASSLRYSGSKTGANVLTFGAGSRLTVL.

This chain uses TRBV6-5 with TRBJ1-6; 7 bases line up with TRBD1. Germline trimming cut 0 bases from V and 5 bases from J; bases unmatched to any gene: 1. CDR3 length: 15 amino acids. The germline CDR1 and CDR2 sequences are MNHEY and SVGAGI. CDR3 bases: TGTGCCAGCAGTTACTCGGGACAGAATAATTCACCCCTCCACTTT. It specifies CASSYSGQNNSPLHF.

The chain is built from TRBV4-3 and TRBJ2-6; TRBD2 agrees at 8 bases. The length of the CDR3 is 18 residues. After removal of 0 bases from V and 0 bases from J, the junction contained 4 bases not matched to a gene. Germline V CDR1 and CDR2: LGHNA, YSLEER. The CDR3 here is CASSQDAGRASGANVLTF. The CDR3 DNA reads TGCGCCAGCAGCCAAGATGCCGGGAGGGCCTCTGGGGCCAACGTCCTGACTTTC.

The V call is TRBV6-5, the J call TRBJ1-1; 7 bases line up with TRBD1. CDR3 size: 14 residues. In germline, CDR1 is MNHEY, CDR2 SVGAGI. J lost 0 bases, V lost 8 bases, and 6 bases had no gene match. CDR3 DNA: TGTGCCAGCCATCTGACAGGGATGAACACTGAAGCTTTCTTT. Translation gives CASHLTGMNTEAFF.

The rearrangement links TRBV30 to TRBJ2-1; D possibly corresponds to TRBD2 (6 bases). Trimming stripped 3 bases from V and 10 bases from J, with 22 bases between. Germline CDR1 is GTSNPN and CDR2 is SVGIG (reference sequence). The CDR3 has 15 residues. The CDR3 loop is CAWRPPWTGGGEQFF. The DNA of the CDR3 is TGTGCCTGGAGGCCGCCTTGGACCGGGGGTGGAGAGCAGTTCTTC.

This clone came up once. The V gene is TRBV7-2, the J gene TRBJ2-5; 13 bases map to TRBD2. The CDR3 contains 15 residues. V gave up 7 bases and J gave up 4 bases; unmatched junction bases: 6. CDR1 and CDR2 (germline): SGHTA, FQGNSA. CDR3 DNA: TGTGCCAGCACCTCCGGACTAGCGGGAGTAGAGACCCAGTACTTC. Residues: CASTSGLAGVETQYF.

The J gene is TRBJ2-7, the V gene TRBV11-1; 7 positions match TRBD2. The CDR3 loop spans 15 amino acids. Trimming cost V 5 bases and J 1 base; bases outside gene matches: 8. Germline-derived CDR1 and CDR2 are SGHAT and FQDESV (reference sequence). CDR3 residues: CASSPWDYSSYEQYF. The CDR3, as DNA: TGTGCCAGCAGCCCATGGGACTATTCATCCTACGAGCAGTACTTC.

A single count supports this clone. V and J are TRBV4-1 and TRBJ1-4; no reliable D call. CDR1 is MGHRA and CDR2 is YSYEKL in the germline V gene. This CDR3 is built from 13 residues. The V and J ends lost 0 bases and 5 bases respectively, with 4 bases between them. Here the CDR3 reads CASSQDRNEKLFF. Written as DNA, the CDR3 is TGCGCCAGCAGCCAAGACAGGAATGAAAAACTGTTTTTT.

The chain joins TRBV5-1 to TRBJ2-1, with D tentatively TRBD2 (6 bases). From germline, CDR1 is SGHRS and CDR2 YFSETQ. The CDR3 is 14 residues long. V lost 8 bases, J lost 5 bases, and 17 bases lay in between. The CDR3 nucleotides read TGCGCCAGTCGGCGAGACGGGAGTAACAATGAGCAGTTCTTC. It encodes CASRRDGSNNEQFF.

The chain is built from TRBV27 and TRBJ2-7, with a possible D match to TRBD1 (6 bases). The CDR3 has 13 residues. Germline CDR1 is MNHEY and CDR2 is SMNVEV (reference sequence). Trimming shortened V by 5 bases and J by 6 bases, and 14 bases separated the two germline ends. The CDR3 DNA follows: TGTGCCAGCAGTGAGGTCAGGGGCAGCGAGCAGTACTTC. Translated, it gives CASSEVRGSEQYF.

This chain uses TRBV7-9 with TRBJ2-1; TRBD2 agrees at 13 bases. V lost 6 bases and J lost 7; bases outside the gene matches: 6. CDR1 and CDR2 (germline): SEHNR, FQNEAQ (reference sequence). The CDR3 runs to 15 residues. The CDR3 nucleotides are TGTGCCAGCAGTTGGACTAGCGGGAGAGATAATGAGCAGTTCTTC. Its translation: CASSWTSGRDNEQFF.

The chain is built from TRBV15 and TRBJ1-2; D remains ambiguous. CDR3 length: 15 amino acids. CDR1 LNHNV and CDR2 YYDKDF come from the germline V gene (reference sequence). V lost 2 bases and J lost 2, with 12 bases in between. The CDR3 spells CATSRTSVHNYGYTF. The CDR3 bases are TGTGCCACCAGCAGAACTTCCGTGCACAACTATGGCTACACCTTC. The full variable domain, completed using reference TRBV15 and TRBJ1-2, is DAMVIQNPRYQVTQFGKPVTLSCSQTLNHNVMYWYQQKSSQAPKLLFHYYDKDFNNEADTPDNFQSRRPNTSFCFLDIRSPGLGDTAMYLCATSRTSVHNYGYTFGSGTRLTVV.

The rearrangement uses TRBV7-3 and TRBJ2-1; 8 positions agree with TRBD2. The J segment lost 8 bases and the V segment lost 0 bases, leaving 6 bases of the junction unmatched. Germline lookup yields CDR1 SGHTA and CDR2 FQGTGA. The CDR3 has 15 residues. Written as DNA, the CDR3 is TGTGCCAGCAGCTTAACTAGCGGGATGGGGTATGAGCAGTTCTTC. As protein: CASSLTSGMGYEQFF.

This clone was seen only once. This chain uses TRBV5-6 with TRBJ1-2, with TRBD1 matching 7 bases. After removal of 3 bases from V and 6 bases from J, the junction contained 5 bases not matched to a gene. The CDR3 is made up of 13 amino acids. In germline, CDR1 is SGHDT, CDR2 YYEEEE. CDR3 coding DNA: TGTGCCAGCAGCTCCTACGACAGGGATGGCTACACCTTC. Translating gives CASSSYDRDGYTF. Full variable domain (remainder filled in from reference TRBV5-6 and TRBJ1-2): DAGVTQSPTHLIKTRGQQVTLRCSPKSGHDTVSWYQQALGQGPQFIFQYYEEEERQRGNFPDRFSGHQFPNYSSELNVNALLLGDSALYLCASSSYDRDGYTFGSGTRLTVV.

This clone was observed a single time. The rearrangement uses TRBV30 and TRBJ2-7; 11 bases fit TRBD2. CDR1 is GTSNPN and CDR2 is SVGIG in the germline V gene (reference sequence). V lost 2 bases, J lost 4 bases, and 4 bases stayed unmatched. This CDR3 spans 14 amino acids. The CDR3 nucleotides read TGTGCCTGGAGTCGGCTAGCGGGAGGTTACGAGCAGTACTTC. This gives the protein CAWSRLAGGYEQYF.

The J gene is TRBJ2-5, the V gene TRBV9, with 7 bases lining up with TRBD2. The CDR3 runs to 16 residues. J was trimmed by 2 bases and V by 1 base; bases with no gene match: 8. Looked up from germline, CDR1 is SGDLS and CDR2 is YYNGEE. The CDR3 loop is CASSVSWAGAQETQYF. CDR3 nucleotides: TGTGCCAGCAGCGTATCGTGGGCGGGAGCACAAGAGACCCAGTACTTC.

This clone was counted once. The V gene is TRBV4-2, the J gene TRBJ2-1; 10 positions agree with TRBD2. The CDR3 runs 16 residues. Germline V lookup: CDR1 LGHNA, CDR2 YNFKEQ. V was pared by 0 bases and J by 6 bases, with 5 bases of the junction left unmatched. The CDR3 nucleotides are TGTGCCAGCAGCCAAGACTTAGCGGGAGGTATCAATGAGCAGTTCTTC. Its translation: CASSQDLAGGINEQFF.

The V and J genes are TRBV29-1 and TRBJ2-7; 13 bases match TRBD2. The CDR3 consists of 17 residues. In germline, CDR1 is SQVTM, CDR2 ANQGSEA. The ends lost 4 bases at V and 1 base at J; junction bases unmatched: 10. The CDR3 DNA follows: TGCAGCGTTGGGGGGACCCGGGGACTAGCGGGGTCCTACGAGCAGTACTTC. The encoded protein is CSVGGTRGLAGSYEQYF.

As to this clone: The same CDR3 arises from other DNA sequences in this sample as well. The chain has TRBV11-3 and TRBJ2-1; 7 positions agree with TRBD1. Germline values: CDR1 SGHNT, CDR2 YENEEA. This CDR3 is built from 15 residues. V was pared by 3 bases and J by 0 bases, with 2 bases of the junction left unmatched. CDR3 amino acids: CASSLAGGSYNEQFF. The DNA for the CDR3 is TGTGCCAGCAGCTTGGCAGGGGGCTCCTACAATGAGCAGTTCTTC.

This rearrangement joins TRBV5-1 to TRBJ2-5; perhaps TRBD2 as D (6 bases). With 8 bases removed from V and 1 base from J, the gap between germline ends came to 15 bases. This CDR3 has 14 residues. In germline, CDR1 is SGHRS, CDR2 YFSETQ. The CDR3 sequence: CASKRGSIQETQYF. The CDR3 bases are TGCGCCAGTAAACGGGGGTCCATCCAAGAGACCCAGTACTTC.

This sequence joins TRBV7-9 and TRBJ2-2; tentative D call: TRBD1 (5 bases). The V gene lost 5 bases and the J gene lost 5 bases, with 12 bases spanning the gap. The CDR3 has 14 amino acids. CDR1 is SEHNR and CDR2 is FQNEAQ in the germline V gene (reference sequence). CDR3 nucleotide sequence: TGTGCCAGCAGCCCGGGCAGGGCGACCGGGGAGCTGTTTTTT. Translated: CASSPGRATGELFF.

This clone was found once. The chain combines TRBV19 with TRBJ2-1, with TRBD2 as a possible D gene (5 bases). Germline CDR1 and CDR2: LNHDA and SQIVND (reference sequence). The germline V and J ends were trimmed by 5 bases and 0 bases, with 17 bases remaining between them. This CDR3 spans 17 amino acids. The CDR3 protein is CASSFRARRGSYNEQFF. DNA of the CDR3: TGTGCCAGTAGTTTTCGGGCCCGTCGGGGCTCCTACAATGAGCAGTTCTTC.

The chain is built from TRBV24-1 and TRBJ2-3; TRBD2 matches 10 bases. The germline V gene encodes CDR1 KGHDR and CDR2 SFDVKD. CDR3 length equals 16 residues. Germline trimming cut 4 bases from V and 5 bases from J; bases unmatched to any gene: 8. The CDR3 DNA reads as TGTGCCACCAGTGAAACTAAGCGGGAGGGCCGAGATACGCAGTATTTT. The encoded protein is CATSETKREGRDTQYF.